This TCR beta chain was observed in a study of cytomegalovirus exposure and HLA in healthy donors. Participants comprised healthy donors of bone marrow. Donors were ostensibly healthy at sampling, although undocumented immune exposures were probable. As regards this clone: Its antigen remains unknown.

PCR primers comprised 60 Vbeta and 13 Jbeta primers. Profiled with immunoSEQ multiplex PCR; TCRdb holds only in-frame clones, not every one. In the table there are about 170,000 clones, approximately 84% of which are singletons. Trimming shortened V by 4 bases and J by 5 bases, and 18 bases separated the two germline ends. This CDR3 spans 15 amino acids. Germline-derived CDR1 and CDR2 are SGHRS and YFSETQ. Study-level points and caveats: Clonal expansion was found to be greater in HLA-associated TCR beta chains than in equally common others in a later analysis.

Sequenced material: PBMCs. The J gene is TRBJ2-5, the V gene TRBV5-1, with D possibly being TRBD1 (5 bases). The clonotype comes from a woman aged 45-60 years in good health and CMV-seropositive. The CDR3 region has the DNA TGCGCCAGCAGCCCTGGGGCAACTAAGGAGGAGACCCAGTACTTC. Its translation: CASSPGATKEETQYF.